The entry that follows covers one T cell receptor beta chain sequence. V was pared by 1 base and J by 5 bases, with 15 bases of the junction left unmatched. The V gene's germline CDR1 is SGHTA and CDR2 FQGNSA. There are 19 residues in the CDR3. The data stem from a study of shared clonotypes between healthy human individuals. Replicate PCRs were loaded with approximately 300 ng DNA from unsorted PBMC, 30,000 or so T cell genomes. Using ten immunoSEQ deep assay plates, investigators sequenced unsorted PBMC DNA. Authors' analysis steps: As immunoSEQ supplied junction-only sequences (without quality scores), filtering differed. Here immunoSEQ multiplex PCR was the method, and the copy in TCRdb shows in-frame clones only, minus some. That table supplies the V and J calls and clone size; D and trimming were determined from the DNA. The table records some 510,000 clones, 79% of them present only once.

This TCR was sampled from a woman between 40 and 50 years old in good health. Some clones in this sample may be carry-over from other donors' samples. The chain recombines TRBV7-2 with TRBJ2-7; 12 bases match TRBD2. The specimen was PBMCs. The CDR3 nucleotides read TGTGCCAGCAGCTTAGGTGCTGGGGAAGGACTAGCGGGACTCAACGAGCAGTACTTC. Translated: CASSLGAGEGLAGLNEQYF.